The present T cell receptor (beta chain) was sequenced within a study of cytomegalovirus exposure and HLA in healthy donors. General study points: Later analysis associated a missense DCLRE1C variant with TCR beta V- and J-gene trimming.

PCR was performed using 60 Vbeta and 13 Jbeta primers. In the source study's methods: Later, roughly 80 million unique TCR beta chains were counted in an analysis, and roughly 11 million of them were shared. Profiling relied on immunoSEQ multiplex PCR, and the TCRdb table lists in-frame clones only, not all of them. The V and J calls and clone size were taken over from that table, and D and trimming were inferred from the DNA. This sample has 100,000 to 150,000 clones, with over 65% found just once. Remarks on this clone: Antigen unknown.

V was trimmed by 3 bases and J by 1 base, leaving 7 bases between them. The germline V gene encodes CDR1 LNHDA and CDR2 SQIVND (reference sequence). This CDR3 is 14 amino acids long. The chain employs TRBV19 and TRBJ1-5; no clear D gene. Sequenced sample: PBMCs. This sequence originates from a man aged 30 to 39 in good health and CMV-seropositive. The CDR3 DNA sequence: TGTGCCAGTAGTATGTCACAGAGCAATCAGCCCCAGCATTTT. Amino acid sequence: CASSMSQSNQPQHF. The full variable domain, completed using reference TRBV19 and TRBJ1-5, is DGGITQSPKYLFRKEGQNVTLSCEQNLNHDAMYWYRQDPGQGLRLIYYSQIVNDFQKGDIAEGYSVSREKKESFPLTVTSAQKNPTAFYLCASSMSQSNQPQHFGDGTRLSIL.